This TCR beta chain was found in a study of blood T cell repertoires in COVID-19. Measured with immunoSEQ multiplex PCR; TCRdb has only the in-frame clones, and not every one. The sample yields around 170,000 clones, about 85% seen once. The CDR3 totals 13 residues. The germline V and J ends were trimmed by 6 bases and 14 bases, with 20 bases remaining between them. Germline values: CDR1 LNHDA, CDR2 SQIVND (reference sequence). The sequenced material came from peripheral blood. The receptor's source is a young woman with active or convalescent COVID-19. The rearrangement links TRBV19 to TRBJ2-1; possibly TRBD1 for D (5 bases). The DNA for the CDR3 is TGTGCCAGTAGAGACAGCATAAACTCCCCTGAGTTCTTC. This translates into CASRDSINSPEFF.